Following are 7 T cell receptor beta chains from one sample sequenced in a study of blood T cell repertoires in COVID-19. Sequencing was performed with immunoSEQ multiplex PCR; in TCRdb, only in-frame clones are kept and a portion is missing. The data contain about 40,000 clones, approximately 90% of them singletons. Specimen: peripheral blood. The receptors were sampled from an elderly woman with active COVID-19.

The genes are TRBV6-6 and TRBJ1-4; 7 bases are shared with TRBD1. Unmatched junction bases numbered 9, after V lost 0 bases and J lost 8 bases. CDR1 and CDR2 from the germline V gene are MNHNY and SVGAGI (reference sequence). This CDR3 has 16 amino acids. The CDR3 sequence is CASSYSSAGGQEKLFF. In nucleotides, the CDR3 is TGTGCCAGCAGTTACTCCTCGGCAGGGGGGCAGGAAAAACTGTTTTTT.

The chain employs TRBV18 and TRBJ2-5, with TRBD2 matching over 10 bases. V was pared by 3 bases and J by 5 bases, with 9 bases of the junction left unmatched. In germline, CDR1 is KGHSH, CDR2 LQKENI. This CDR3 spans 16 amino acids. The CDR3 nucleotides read TGTGCCAGCTCACCTAGAGCGGGGGGGCCTCAGGAGACCCAGTACTTC. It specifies CASSPRAGGPQETQYF.

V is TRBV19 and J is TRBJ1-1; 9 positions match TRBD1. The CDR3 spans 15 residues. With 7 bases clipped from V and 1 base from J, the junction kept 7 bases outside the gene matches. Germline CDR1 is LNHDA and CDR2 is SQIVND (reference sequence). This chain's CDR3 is CASTETGGSNTEAFF. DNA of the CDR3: TGTGCCAGTACCGAGACAGGGGGATCGAACACTGAAGCTTTCTTT.

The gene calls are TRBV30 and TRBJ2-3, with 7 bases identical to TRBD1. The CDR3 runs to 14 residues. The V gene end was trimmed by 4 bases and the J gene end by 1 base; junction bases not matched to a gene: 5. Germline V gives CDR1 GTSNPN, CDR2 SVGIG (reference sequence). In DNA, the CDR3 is TGTGCCTGGACCCCAGGGGGTGGCACAGATACGCAGTATTTT. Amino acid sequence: CAWTPGGGTDTQYF.

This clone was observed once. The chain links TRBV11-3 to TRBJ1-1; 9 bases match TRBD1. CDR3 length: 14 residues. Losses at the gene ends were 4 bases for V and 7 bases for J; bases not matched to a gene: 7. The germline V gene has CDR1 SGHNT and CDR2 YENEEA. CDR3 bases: TGTGCCAGCAGCTCAGGACAGGGGACGAATGAAGCTTTCTTT. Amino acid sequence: CASSSGQGTNEAFF.

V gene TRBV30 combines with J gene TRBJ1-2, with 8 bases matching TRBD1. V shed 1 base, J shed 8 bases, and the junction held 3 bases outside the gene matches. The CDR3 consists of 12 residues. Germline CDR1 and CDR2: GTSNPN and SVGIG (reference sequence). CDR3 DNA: TGTGCCTGGAGTGCAGGGGGCGCGGGCTACACCTTC. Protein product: CAWSAGGAGYTF.

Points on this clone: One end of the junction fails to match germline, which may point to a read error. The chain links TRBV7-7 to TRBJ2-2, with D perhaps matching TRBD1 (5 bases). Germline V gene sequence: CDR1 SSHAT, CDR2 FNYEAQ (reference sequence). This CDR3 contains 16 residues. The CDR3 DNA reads TGTGCTAGCAGCTCAACGCTAGACAGAAACACCGGGGAGCTGTTTTTT. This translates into CASSSTLDRNTGELFF.